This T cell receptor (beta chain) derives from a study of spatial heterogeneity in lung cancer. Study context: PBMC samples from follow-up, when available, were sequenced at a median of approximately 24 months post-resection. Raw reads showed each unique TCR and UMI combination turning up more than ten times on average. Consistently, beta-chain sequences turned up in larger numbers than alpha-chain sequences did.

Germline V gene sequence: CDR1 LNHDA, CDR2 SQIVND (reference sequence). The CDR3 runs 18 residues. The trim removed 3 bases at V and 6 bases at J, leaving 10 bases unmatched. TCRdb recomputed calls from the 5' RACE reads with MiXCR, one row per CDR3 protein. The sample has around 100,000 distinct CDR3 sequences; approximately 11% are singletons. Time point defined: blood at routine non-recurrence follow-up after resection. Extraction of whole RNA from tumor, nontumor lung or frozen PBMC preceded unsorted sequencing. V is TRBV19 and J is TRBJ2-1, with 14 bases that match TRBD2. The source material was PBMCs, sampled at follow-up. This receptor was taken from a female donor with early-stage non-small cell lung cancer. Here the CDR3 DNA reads TGTGCCAGTAGTATGGGCTTGCTAGGACTAGCGGGAGGCAATGAGCAGTTCTTC. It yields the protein CASSMGLLGLAGGNEQFF.